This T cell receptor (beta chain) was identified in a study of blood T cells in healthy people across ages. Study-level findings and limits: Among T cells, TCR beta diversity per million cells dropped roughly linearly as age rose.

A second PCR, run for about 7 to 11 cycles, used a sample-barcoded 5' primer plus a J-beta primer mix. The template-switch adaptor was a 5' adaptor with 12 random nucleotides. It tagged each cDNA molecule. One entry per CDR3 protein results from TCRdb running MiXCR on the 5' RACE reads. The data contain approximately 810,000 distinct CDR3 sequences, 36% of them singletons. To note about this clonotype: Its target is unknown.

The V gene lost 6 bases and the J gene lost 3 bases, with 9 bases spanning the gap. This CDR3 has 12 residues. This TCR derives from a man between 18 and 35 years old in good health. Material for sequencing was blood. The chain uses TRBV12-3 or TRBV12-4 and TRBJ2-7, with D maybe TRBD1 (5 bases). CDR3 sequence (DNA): TGTGCCAGCAGGGGGCCTAGCTACGAGCAGTACTTC. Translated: CASRGPSYEQYF.